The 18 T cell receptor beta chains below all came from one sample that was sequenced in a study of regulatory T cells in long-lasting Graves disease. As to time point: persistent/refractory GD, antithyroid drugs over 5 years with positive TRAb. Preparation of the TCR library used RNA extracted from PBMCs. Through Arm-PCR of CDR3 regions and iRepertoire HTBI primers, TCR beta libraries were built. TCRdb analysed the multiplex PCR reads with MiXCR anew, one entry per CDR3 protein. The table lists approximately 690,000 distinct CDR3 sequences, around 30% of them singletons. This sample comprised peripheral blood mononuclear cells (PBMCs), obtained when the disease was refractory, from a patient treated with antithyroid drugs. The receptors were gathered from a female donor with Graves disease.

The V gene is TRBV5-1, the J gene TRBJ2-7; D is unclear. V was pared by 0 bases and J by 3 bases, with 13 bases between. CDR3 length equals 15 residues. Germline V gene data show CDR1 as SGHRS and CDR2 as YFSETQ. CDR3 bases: TGCGCCAGCAGCTTGGACTCGGCCCCTATCTACGAGCAGTACTTC. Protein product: CASSLDSAPIYEQYF. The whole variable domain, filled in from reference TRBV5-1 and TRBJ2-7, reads KAGVTQTPRYLIKTRGQQVTLSCSPISGHRSVSWYQQTPGQGLQFLFEYFSETQRNKGNFPGRFSGRQFSNSRSEMNVSTLELGDSALYLCASSLDSAPIYEQYFGPGTRLTVT.

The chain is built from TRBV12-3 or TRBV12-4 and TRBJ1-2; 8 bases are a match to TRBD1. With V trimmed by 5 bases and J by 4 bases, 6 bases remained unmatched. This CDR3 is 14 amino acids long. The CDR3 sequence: CASSPRTGIYGYTF. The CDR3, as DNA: TGTGCCAGCAGTCCCCGGACAGGGATCTATGGCTACACCTTC.

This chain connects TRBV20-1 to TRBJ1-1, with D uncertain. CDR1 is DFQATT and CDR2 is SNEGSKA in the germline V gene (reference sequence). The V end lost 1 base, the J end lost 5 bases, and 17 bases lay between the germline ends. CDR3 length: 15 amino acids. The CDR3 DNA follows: TGCAGTGCTAGAGGGACGGTGGGGTGGGTGACTGAAGCTTTCTTT. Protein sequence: CSARGTVGWVTEAFF.

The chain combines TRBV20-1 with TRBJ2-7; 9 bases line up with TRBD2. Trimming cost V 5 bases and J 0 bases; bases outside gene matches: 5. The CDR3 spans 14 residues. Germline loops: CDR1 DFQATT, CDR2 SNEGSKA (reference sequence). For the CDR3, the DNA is TGCAGTGCTTACTATAGCGGGAGCTCCTACGAGCAGTACTTC. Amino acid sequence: CSAYYSGSSYEQYF.

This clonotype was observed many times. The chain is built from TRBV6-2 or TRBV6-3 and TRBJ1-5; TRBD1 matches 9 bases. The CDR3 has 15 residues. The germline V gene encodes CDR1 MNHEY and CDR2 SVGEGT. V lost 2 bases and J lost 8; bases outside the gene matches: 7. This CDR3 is CASSYPGTGWKPQHF. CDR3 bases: TGTGCCAGCAGTTACCCCGGGACAGGGTGGAAGCCCCAGCATTTT.

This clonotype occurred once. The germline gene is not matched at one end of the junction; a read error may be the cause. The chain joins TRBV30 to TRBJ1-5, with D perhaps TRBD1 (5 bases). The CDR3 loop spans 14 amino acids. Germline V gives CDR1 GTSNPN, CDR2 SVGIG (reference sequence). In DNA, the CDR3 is TGTGCCTGGACAGAAGGGGTGGGAAATCGGCCCCAGCATTTT. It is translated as CAWTEGVGNRPQHF.

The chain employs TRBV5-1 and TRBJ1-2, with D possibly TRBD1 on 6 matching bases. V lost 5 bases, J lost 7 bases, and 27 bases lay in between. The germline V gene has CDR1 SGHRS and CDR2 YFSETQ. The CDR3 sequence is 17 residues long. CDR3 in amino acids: CASRFSPGVGGAGGYTF. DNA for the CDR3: TGCGCCAGCAGATTTTCCCCTGGGGTCGGGGGCGCAGGTGGCTACACCTTC.

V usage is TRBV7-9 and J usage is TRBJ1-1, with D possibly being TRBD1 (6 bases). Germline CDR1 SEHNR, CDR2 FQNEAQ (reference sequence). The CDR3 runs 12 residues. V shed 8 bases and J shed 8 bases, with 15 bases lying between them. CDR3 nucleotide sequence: TGTGCCAGCCCCTACCTCGACAGGGAAGCTTTCTTT. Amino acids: CASPYLDREAFF.

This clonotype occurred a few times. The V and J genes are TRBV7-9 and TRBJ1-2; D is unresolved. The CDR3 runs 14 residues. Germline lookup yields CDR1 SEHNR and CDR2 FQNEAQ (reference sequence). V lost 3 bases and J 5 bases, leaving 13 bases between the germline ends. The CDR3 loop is CASSLVTNSYGYTF. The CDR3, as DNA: TGTGCCAGCAGCTTGGTGACAAACAGTTATGGCTACACCTTC.

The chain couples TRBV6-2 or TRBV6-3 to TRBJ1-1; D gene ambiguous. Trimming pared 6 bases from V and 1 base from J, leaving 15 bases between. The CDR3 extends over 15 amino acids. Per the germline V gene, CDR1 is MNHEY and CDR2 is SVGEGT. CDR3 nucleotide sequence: TGTGCCAGCAGGGGGTGGGGTCAGCAGAACACTGAAGCTTTCTTT. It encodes CASRGWGQQNTEAFF.

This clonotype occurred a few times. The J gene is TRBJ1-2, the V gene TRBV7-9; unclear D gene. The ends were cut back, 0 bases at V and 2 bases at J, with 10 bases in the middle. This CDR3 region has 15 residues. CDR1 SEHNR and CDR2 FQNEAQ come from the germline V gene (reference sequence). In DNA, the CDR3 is TGTGCCAGCAGCTTAGCAGGACGGATCAACTATGGCTACACCTTC. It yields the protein CASSLAGRINYGYTF. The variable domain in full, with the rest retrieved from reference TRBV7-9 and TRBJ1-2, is DTGVSQNPRHKITKRGQNVTFRCDPISEHNRLYWYRQTLGQGPEFLTYFQNEAQLEKSRLLSDRFSAERPKGSFSTLEIQRTEQGDSAMYLCASSLAGRINYGYTFGSGTRLTVV.

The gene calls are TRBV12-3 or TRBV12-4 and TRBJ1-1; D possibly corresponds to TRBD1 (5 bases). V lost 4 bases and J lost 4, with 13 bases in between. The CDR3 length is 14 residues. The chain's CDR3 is CASSWAYGTTEAFF. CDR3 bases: TGTGCCAGCAGTTGGGCCTACGGGACCACTGAAGCTTTCTTT.

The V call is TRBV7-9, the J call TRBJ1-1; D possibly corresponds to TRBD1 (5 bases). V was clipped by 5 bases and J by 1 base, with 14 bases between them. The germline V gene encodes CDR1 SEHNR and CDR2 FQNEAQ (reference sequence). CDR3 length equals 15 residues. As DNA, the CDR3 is TGTGCCAGCAGCCAAAGTACCGGACAGAACACTGAAGCTTTCTTT. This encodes CASSQSTGQNTEAFF.

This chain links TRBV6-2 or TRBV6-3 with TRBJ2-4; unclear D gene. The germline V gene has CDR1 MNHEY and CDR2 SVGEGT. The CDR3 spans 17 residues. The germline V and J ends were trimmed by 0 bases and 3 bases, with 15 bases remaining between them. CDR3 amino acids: CASSYSFLTTGKNIQYF. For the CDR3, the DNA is TGTGCCAGCAGTTACTCGTTCCTTACCACCGGCAAAAACATTCAGTACTTC.

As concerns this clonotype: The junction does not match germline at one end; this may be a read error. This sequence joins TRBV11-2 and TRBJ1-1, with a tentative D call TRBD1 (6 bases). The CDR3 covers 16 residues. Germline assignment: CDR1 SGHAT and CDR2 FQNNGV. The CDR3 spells CASSQVGGRMNTEAFF. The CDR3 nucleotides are TGCGCCAGCAGCCAAGTGGGGGGCAGGATGAACACTGAAGCTTTCTTT. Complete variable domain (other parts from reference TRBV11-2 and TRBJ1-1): EAGVAQSPRYKIIEKRQSVAFWCNPISGHATLYWYQQILGQGPKLLIQFQNNGVVDDSQLPKDRFSAERLKGVDSTLKIQPAKLEDSAVYLCASSQVGGRMNTEAFFGQGTRLTVV.

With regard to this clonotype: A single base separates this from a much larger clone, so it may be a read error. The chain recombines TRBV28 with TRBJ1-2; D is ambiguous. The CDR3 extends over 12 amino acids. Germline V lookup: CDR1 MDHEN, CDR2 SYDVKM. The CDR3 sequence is CVSSLNGYGYTF. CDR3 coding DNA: TGTGTCAGCAGTTTAAACGGGTATGGCTACACCTTC.

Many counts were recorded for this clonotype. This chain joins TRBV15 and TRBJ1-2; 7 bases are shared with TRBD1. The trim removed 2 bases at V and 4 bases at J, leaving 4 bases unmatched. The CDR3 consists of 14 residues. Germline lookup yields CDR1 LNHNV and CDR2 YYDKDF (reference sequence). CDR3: CATSRNEGAYGYTF. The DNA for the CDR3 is TGTGCCACCAGCAGAAACGAGGGGGCCTATGGCTACACCTTC. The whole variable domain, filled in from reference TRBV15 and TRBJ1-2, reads DAMVIQNPRYQVTQFGKPVTLSCSQTLNHNVMYWYQQKSSQAPKLLFHYYDKDFNNEADTPDNFQSRRPNTSFCFLDIRSPGLGDTAMYLCATSRNEGAYGYTFGSGTRLTVV.

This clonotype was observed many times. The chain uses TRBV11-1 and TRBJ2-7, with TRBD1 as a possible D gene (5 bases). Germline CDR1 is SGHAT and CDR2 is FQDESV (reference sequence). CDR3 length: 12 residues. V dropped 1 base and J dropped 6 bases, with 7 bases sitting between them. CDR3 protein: CASSLVGAEQYF. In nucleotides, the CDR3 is TGTGCCAGCAGCTTAGTAGGGGCCGAGCAGTACTTC.